What follows are 4 T cell receptor beta chains derived from one specimen sequenced in a study of blood T cells in healthy people across ages. The authors ran a second PCR of about 6 to 11 cycles using a sample-barcoded 5' primer and a J-beta primer mix. TCRdb itself ran the 5' RACE reads through MiXCR, one entry per CDR3 protein. Of 950,000 to 1,200,000 distinct CDR3 sequences listed, roughly two fifths are singletons. Sequencing was performed on blood. These receptors all come from a man younger than 35 in good health.

The CDR3 sequence: CAWSARGGLTYEQYF. As DNA, the CDR3 is TGTGCCTGGAGTGCTCGGGGTGGGTTAACCTACGAGCAGTACTTC. The chain recombines TRBV30 with TRBJ2-7; possible D gene TRBD2, 5 bases. The CDR3 is 15 residues long. Between the trimmed V and J ends, which lost 1 base and 2 bases, there was a span of 15 bases. CDR1 is GTSNPN, CDR2 SVGIG, per germline (reference sequence).

The chain is built from TRBV3-1 and TRBJ2-1; D may be TRBD1 or TRBD2 (6 bases each). Matching the DNA end better, TRBJ2-7 makes the J call doubtful. The CDR3 length is 16 residues. Germline CDR1 and CDR2: LGHDT and YNNKEL (reference sequence). CDR3 region: CASSRGGGSSYNEQYF. DNA for the CDR3: TGTGCCAGCAGCCGAGGGGGAGGCAGCTCCTACAATGAGCAGTACTTC.

This clonotype was detected a few times. The chain employs TRBV9 and TRBJ2-1, with 7 bases lining up with TRBD2. The germline V gene encodes CDR1 SGDLS and CDR2 YYNGEE. CDR3 length equals 15 residues. After removal of 0 bases from V and 5 bases from J, the junction contained 5 bases not matched to a gene. The CDR3 protein is CASSVVASGDNEQFF. The CDR3 DNA reads TGTGCCAGCAGCGTAGTGGCTAGCGGAGACAATGAGCAGTTCTTC.

The CDR3 sequence: CASSFPGPAVHEQYF. As DNA, the CDR3 is TGTGCCAGCAGTTTCCCGGGCCCTGCGGTTCATGAGCAGTACTTC. The V gene is TRBV28, the J gene TRBJ2-5, with no clear D. CDR1 is MDHEN, CDR2 SYDVKM, per germline. The CDR3 runs 15 residues. V was trimmed by 3 bases and J by 11 bases, leaving 22 bases between them.